This T cell receptor beta chain was captured by sequencing in a study of blood T cell repertoires in COVID-19. Study-level background: The samples span acute and convalescent COVID-19 from the United States, Italy and Spain.

The germline gives CDR1 KGHSH, CDR2 LQKENI. Trimming pared 0 bases from V and 8 bases from J, leaving 10 bases between. The CDR3 loop spans 13 amino acids. On this clone itself: The sample holds other DNA sequences that translate to the same CDR3.

Authors' analysis steps: Amplifying reference gene primers gave estimates of nucleated cell counts. Repertoires were generated with immunoSEQ multiplex PCR, while TCRdb's copy carries only in-frame clones and drops some. D and trimming were read from the DNA, whereas the V and J calls and clone size are those reported in that table. The sample has a few hundred thousand clones, approximately 90% seen once. V usage is TRBV18 and J usage is TRBJ1-2; possibly TRBD1 for D (5 bases). The sample comprised peripheral blood. The receptor's source is a man aged 25-45 years with acute or convalescent COVID-19. CDR3 loop: CASSPPPGDGYTF. CDR3 sequence (DNA): TGTGCCAGCTCACCACCGCCGGGGGACGGCTACACCTTC.